The sequence of this T cell receptor (beta chain) was determined in a study of cytomegalovirus exposure and HLA in healthy donors. Study-wide background: The 95 to 150 validation repertoires were produced on the same platform as the 650 to 800 repertoires of the first cohort. This was reported in a later analysis. General study points: High specificity and sensitivity for cytomegalovirus status were reported for the classifier. Subsequent analysis found a tendency for first-cohort TCR clusters to co-occur within the 95 to 150 validation repertoires.

The donors were in the roughly 120-subject validation cohort, distinct from the approximately 700-subject first cohort. In germline, CDR1 is SNHLY, CDR2 FYNNEI. There are 16 residues in the CDR3. In regard to this clone: Its antigen is still unknown. Relative to the germline gene, one junction end is altered; a read error may explain this.

Libraries were prepared by immunoSEQ multiplex PCR; TCRdb keeps only in-frame clonotypes and omits some of them. Here the sample spans about 280,000 clones, 80% to 90% being singletons. The sequencing input was PBMCs. The chain carries TRBV2 and TRBJ1-4, with TRBD1 matching 10 bases. This clonotype originated in a woman younger than 30 in good health and CMV-seronegative. The CDR3, as DNA: TGTGCCAGCAGGGAAGGACAGGGGGGCAAGGATGAAAAACTGTTTTTT. This encodes CASREGQGGKDEKLFF.